This T cell receptor (beta chain) is from a study of beta chain features in type 1 diabetes. Overall study context: Sorted cells from all samples, numbering about 100,000,000, were examined.

On this clone itself: The antigen is not known.

The isolated RNA, all of it, was reverse transcribed, so expressed TCRB transcripts were what got sequenced. It was found that naive, central memory and regulatory T cell samples averaged approximately 3.6 million reads. Libraries were prepared by immunoSEQ multiplex PCR; TCRdb keeps only in-frame clonotypes and omits some of them. The repertoire holds under 200,000 clones, with 8% to 8.5% as singletons. Via the markers CD45RO/CCR7/CD25/CD127/CD95/CD27, stem cell-like memory, regulatory, central memory and naive CD4+ cells were sorted. Whole-study findings and limits: In all four CD4+ subsets, TCRB CDR3 length was significantly, moderately reduced in type 1 diabetes. High-TCR-expressing cells could be over-represented by cDNA sequencing.

V lost 2 bases and J lost 4, with 18 bases in between. The CDR3 contains 16 residues. CDR1 is MDHEN, CDR2 SYDVKM, per germline. V usage is TRBV28 and J usage is TRBJ2-7; weak D call: TRBD2 (5 bases). The specimen was central memory CD4+ T cells from blood. The TCR was taken from a woman aged 18-35 years with type 1 diabetes. The CDR3 region has the DNA TGTGCCAGCAGTTTACCTCTGAGCGGCGTCGGGTACGAGCAGTACTTC. Translating it yields CASSLPLSGVGYEQYF.